The TCR beta chain described here comes from a study of T-cell reconstitution after alpha-beta-depleted transplantation in children. The study, taken as a whole, reports: T cells produced anew were the main source of T-cell counts and diversity one year after transplant.

This clonotype has ten or more counts. What it recognizes is unknown. The CDR3 spans 14 residues. The V gene's germline CDR1 is MNHNS and CDR2 SASEGT. The V end lost 8 bases, the J end lost 7 bases, and 17 bases lay between the germline ends. The TCRbeta library incorporated unique molecular identifiers. TCRdb analysed the PCR reads with MiXCR anew, one entry per CDR3 protein. This table has approximately 130,000 distinct CDR3 sequences, 9.5% to 10% appearing once. The sequence was obtained from a girl younger than two who had a stem cell transplant for combined immunodeficiency, so the T cells may come from the graft donor. The sequenced sample was PBMCs, mostly from graft donor cells, obtained 180 days after TCRalphabeta/CD19-depleted stem cell transplant. The chain uses TRBV6-1 and TRBJ1-4; no firm D call. CDR3 protein: CASADRAPGEKLFF. The CDR3 bases are TGTGCCAGCGCCGATCGGGCCCCTGGTGAAAAACTGTTTTTT.